The T cell receptor beta chain under discussion was sequenced for a study of control samples from healthy donors and cancer patients. CDR1 LNHNV and CDR2 YYDKDF come from the germline V gene (reference sequence). The CDR3 consists of 15 residues. With V trimmed by 1 base and J by 2 bases, 5 bases remained unmatched. The table came from immunoSEQ multiplex PCR; TCRdb's copy has only in-frame clones and leaves some out. The table records over 150,000 clones, roughly nine tenths of them present only once. What was sequenced was blood. The V call is TRBV15, the J call TRBJ2-7; 7 bases match TRBD1. This receptor was identified in a man aged 25-45 years in good health. The CDR3, as DNA: TGTGCCACCAGCAGAGGGACAGGCGTAACCTACGAGCAGTACTTC. This encodes CATSRGTGVTYEQYF.